The 30 T cell receptor beta chains in this list originate from one sample, sequenced in a study of Graves' ophthalmopathy and Graves' hyperthyroidism. Amplifying from RNA transcripts, the study obtained TCR beta CDR3 regions. An initial RT-PCR round employing HTBI primers preceded a second-round multiplex PCR. From the multiplex PCR reads, TCRdb called clonotypes with MiXCR, one entry per CDR3 protein. This table has about 1.2 million distinct CDR3 sequences, about 38% appearing once. The sample taken for sequencing was peripheral blood or thyroid tissue (not recorded which). These receptors were obtained from an adult man with Graves' hyperthyroidism.

On this clonotype itself: Being one base from a much bigger clone, this may be a read error. The chain has TRBV7-2 and TRBJ1-5, with TRBD1 matching 7 bases. The CDR3 has 20 residues. Germline-derived CDR1 and CDR2 are SGHTA and FQGNSA. Trimming at V came to 0 bases and at J to 0 bases, leaving 14 bases not matched to a gene. The CDR3 DNA sequence: TGTGCCAGCAGCTTAGCGGGCCCGACGACAGGGCAGGCTAGCAATCAGCCCCAGCATTTT. Residues: CASSLAGPTTGQASNQPQHF.

This clonotype was counted at least ten times. The rearrangement links TRBV2 to TRBJ1-6; D is unresolved. V was pared by 6 bases and J by 11 bases, with 14 bases between. Per germline, CDR1 SNHLY and CDR2 FYNNEI. CDR3 length: 13 amino acids. The CDR3 protein is CASRPQATTPLHF. The CDR3 coding sequence is TGTGCCAGCAGACCCCAGGCGACCACACCCCTCCACTTT.

This clonotype was detected ten times or more. The chain joins TRBV7-8 to TRBJ2-7; D possibly corresponds to TRBD2 (6 bases). Germline values: CDR1 SGHVS, CDR2 FQNEAQ. The CDR3 length is 15 residues. V gave up 2 bases and J gave up 1 base, with 12 bases separating them. This CDR3 is CASSLLASESYEQYF. In DNA, the CDR3 is TGTGCCAGCAGCTTATTAGCTAGCGAGTCCTACGAGCAGTACTTC.

Only a few counts were recorded for this clonotype. The rearrangement uses TRBV9 and TRBJ2-7; no definite D call. V lost 3 bases and J 2 bases, leaving 18 bases between the germline ends. Germline assignment: CDR1 SGDLS and CDR2 YYNGEE. The CDR3 runs 16 residues. CDR3 in amino acids: CASSGGPLGSTYEQYF. CDR3 nucleotides: TGTGCCAGCAGCGGGGGTCCGTTGGGGTCTACCTACGAGCAGTACTTC.

This clonotype was observed at least ten times. The chain links TRBV7-9 to TRBJ1-1; D is undetermined. The CDR3 length is 13 residues. Between the trimmed V and J ends, which lost 5 bases and 0 bases, there was a span of 7 bases. Germline V lookup: CDR1 SEHNR, CDR2 FQNEAQ (reference sequence). CDR3 nucleotide sequence: TGTGCCAGCAGCCTAGACATGAACACTGAAGCTTTCTTT. Residues: CASSLDMNTEAFF.

This clonotype was seen repeatedly, ten times or more. J is TRBJ1-3 and V is TRBV29-1, with 7 bases lining up with TRBD1. The J segment lost 2 bases and the V segment lost 6 bases, leaving 7 bases of the junction unmatched. Germline V lookup: CDR1 SQVTM, CDR2 ANQGSEA. This CDR3 contains 14 residues. The CDR3 DNA reads TGCAGCGTGACCGACAGGGTGGCTGGAAACACCATATATTTT. It codes for CSVTDRVAGNTIYF.

Regarding this clonotype: A read error may be the cause here, since a much bigger clone is one base away. The chain couples TRBV7-9 to TRBJ2-2; a weak D match, TRBD2 (5 bases). The CDR3 is made up of 15 amino acids. Germline lookup yields CDR1 SEHNR and CDR2 FQNEAQ (reference sequence). The CDR3 DNA follows: TGTGCCAGCAGCCCACGGGCTGCGACTACCGGGCAGCTGTTTTTT. Translation: CASSPRAATTGQLFF.

As to this clonotype: One end of the junction fails to match germline, which may point to a read error. The chain carries TRBV7-2 and TRBJ1-1; D remains unclear. Germline lookup yields CDR1 SGHTA and CDR2 FQGNSA. CDR3 length: 13 residues. This CDR3 is CASSPDKNTEAFF. As DNA, the CDR3 is TGTGCCAGCAGCCCTGACAAGAACACTGAGGCTTTCTTT.

This chain joins TRBV29-1 and TRBJ2-2; D is perhaps TRBD2 (5 bases). CDR1 and CDR2 (germline): SQVTM, ANQGSEA. V lost 4 bases and J 5 bases, leaving 11 bases between the germline ends. The CDR3 consists of 13 residues. CDR3 nucleotides: TGCAGCGTTGTAGAGGGTTTAACCGGGGAGCTGTTTTTT. This gives the protein CSVVEGLTGELFF.

Turning to this clonotype: It may be a read error: a sequence one base away is much more abundant. The V call is TRBV9, the J call TRBJ1-2, with 10 bases fitting TRBD1. The CDR3 runs 14 residues. Germline V CDR1 and CDR2: SGDLS, YYNGEE. V shed 2 bases and J 6 bases; nucleotides not matched to a gene: 4. The CDR3 bases are TGTGCCAGCAGCGTGAGACAGGGGGCGGATGGCTACACCTTC. The encoded protein is CASSVRQGADGYTF.

The J gene is TRBJ2-2, the V gene TRBV2; 7 bases match TRBD2. In germline, CDR1 is SNHLY, CDR2 FYNNEI. The CDR3 contains 17 residues. V lost 2 bases to trimming and J lost 0 bases; unmatched junction nucleotides: 6. Written as DNA, the CDR3 is TGTGCCAGCAGTGAACCAGTTGCGGGGGCGAACACCGGGGAGCTGTTTTTT. This codes for CASSEPVAGANTGELFF. The variable domain in full, with the rest retrieved from reference TRBV2 and TRBJ2-2, is EPEVTQTPSHQVTQMGQEVILRCVPISNHLYFYWYRQILGQKVEFLVSFYNNEISEKSEIFDDQFSVERPDGSNFTLKIRSTKLEDSAMYFCASSEPVAGANTGELFFGEGSRLTVL.

This clonotype was detected ten times or more. The rearrangement links TRBV7-2 to TRBJ2-7; 9 positions match TRBD1. Germline V lookup: CDR1 SGHTA, CDR2 FQGNSA. This CDR3 has 17 amino acids. The V gene end was trimmed by 5 bases and the J gene end by 0 bases; junction bases not matched to a gene: 11. This CDR3 reads CASSQALLTGGSYEQYF. The CDR3 bases are TGTGCCAGCAGCCAGGCCTTGCTGACAGGGGGCTCCTACGAGCAGTACTTC.

In its sample, this clonotype was seen many times. One junction end disagrees with the germline gene, perhaps due to a read error. The V and J genes are TRBV7-8 and TRBJ2-3; D gene unclear. Germline values: CDR1 SGHVS, CDR2 FQNEAQ. The CDR3 length is 9 residues. The CDR3 DNA follows: TGTGCCAGCAGCCAGAACAGATTTTTT. Its protein is CASSQNRFF.

This clonotype was recorded at least ten times. CDR3 DNA sequence: TGTGCCAGCAGCGCATCTTGGCAGAGGGAGACCCAGTACTTC. Its protein is CASSASWQRETQYF. This sequence joins TRBV28 and TRBJ2-5; D ambiguous. The CDR3 has 14 residues. Germline CDR1 reads MDHEN; CDR2 reads SYDVKM. Trimming removed 6 bases at V and 5 bases at J, with 16 bases between.

This clonotype was picked up many times. The chain recombines TRBV20-1 with TRBJ2-7; D is perhaps TRBD1 (5 bases). Germline assignment: CDR1 DFQATT and CDR2 SNEGSKA (reference sequence). The germline V and J ends were trimmed by 1 base and 2 bases, with 12 bases remaining between them. The CDR3 totals 14 residues. CDR3 DNA sequence: TGCAGTGCTAGAGCTAGTGACAGTGCCTACGAGCAGTACTTC. Protein: CSARASDSAYEQYF.

Of note for this clonotype: The junction differs from germline at one of its ends, possibly a read error. The rearrangement joins TRBV19 to TRBJ1-2; perhaps TRBD1 as D (5 bases). CDR1 is LNHDA, CDR2 SQIVND, per germline (reference sequence). The CDR3 covers 11 residues. Here the CDR3 reads CASTAGRGYAF. The CDR3 region has the DNA TGTGCCAGTACGGCAGGGAGAGGCTACGCCTTC. Full variable domain (outside the CDR3, taken from reference TRBV19 and TRBJ1-2): DGGITQSPKYLFRKEGQNVTLSCEQNLNHDAMYWYRQDPGQGLRLIYYSQIVNDFQKGDIAEGYSVSREKKESFPLTVTSAQKNPTAFYLCASTAGRGYAFGSGTRLTVV.

The table lists this clonotype with a few counts. The chain uses TRBV12-3 or TRBV12-4 and TRBJ1-2; 7 nucleotides match TRBD1. Trimming removed 7 bases from V and 2 bases from J; junction bases left unmatched: 10. This CDR3 contains 15 residues. The CDR3 DNA reads as TGTGCCAGCAATCTCCCCGGGACAGAAAACTATGGCTACACCTTC. Its translation: CASNLPGTENYGYTF.

V is TRBV12-3 or TRBV12-4 and J is TRBJ1-5; TRBD1 might be the D (6 bases). V was clipped by 2 bases and J by 6 bases, with 11 bases between them. This CDR3 spans 14 amino acids. The CDR3 region has the DNA TGTGCCAGCAGTTTAATGGGGGGCAGTCAGCCCCAGCATTTT. This translates into CASSLMGGSQPQHF.

The chain has TRBV9 and TRBJ1-2; 7 bases fit TRBD1. The CDR3 is 16 amino acids. With 3 bases clipped from V and 4 bases from J, the junction kept 12 bases outside the gene matches. Germline CDR1 reads SGDLS; CDR2 reads YYNGEE. CDR3 coding DNA: TGTGCCAGCAGCGAGGGACAGCGAATCCTTCCCTATGGCTACACCTTC. Its protein product is CASSEGQRILPYGYTF.

This chain connects TRBV24-1 to TRBJ2-5; TRBD1 agrees at 10 bases. Germline CDR1 is KGHDR and CDR2 is SFDVKD. This CDR3 contains 14 residues. J lost 5 bases, V lost 3 bases, and 2 bases had no gene match. Here the CDR3 reads CATSDPGQGETQYF. As DNA, the CDR3 is TGTGCCACCAGTGATCCGGGACAGGGGGAGACCCAGTACTTC.

The rearrangement links TRBV29-1 to TRBJ2-7, with TRBD2 matching 16 bases. CDR3 length: 14 residues. With 8 bases clipped from V and 6 bases from J, the junction kept 7 bases outside the gene matches. Germline V gene sequence: CDR1 SQVTM, CDR2 ANQGSEA. CDR3 sequence (DNA): TGCAGCTTCGGGACTAGCGGGAGGGCGAGCGAGCAGTACTTC. Amino acids: CSFGTSGRASEQYF.

In its sample, this clonotype was seen many times. The V and J genes are TRBV6-5 and TRBJ1-2; no definite D call. Trimming left V 5 bases short and J 2 bases short, with 9 bases between. Per the germline V gene, CDR1 is MNHEY and CDR2 is SVGAGI. The CDR3 runs to 13 residues. The CDR3 DNA sequence: TGTGCCAGCAGTATTGCGCGAAACTATGGCTACACCTTC. Its protein product is CASSIARNYGYTF.

In this sample, this clonotype turned up many times. The rearrangement uses TRBV10-3 and TRBJ2-7; 11 bases match TRBD1. J gave up 3 bases and V 3 bases, and 4 bases lay outside the gene matches. The CDR3 runs 15 residues. Germline V gene lookup returns CDR1 ENHRY and CDR2 SYGVKD. Written as DNA, the CDR3 is TGTGCCATCAGTGAATGGGACAGGGGGAACTACGAGCAGTACTTC. The encoded protein is CAISEWDRGNYEQYF.

The V gene is TRBV12-3 or TRBV12-4, the J gene TRBJ1-5, with 10 bases matching TRBD1. CDR3 length: 16 residues. V shed 7 bases, J shed 4 bases, and the junction held 10 bases outside the gene matches. The CDR3 DNA reads TGTGCCAGCACTGGGGGACAGGGGTTGCGTAATCAGCCCCAGCATTTT. Its translation: CASTGGQGLRNQPQHF.

The chain carries TRBV6-5 and TRBJ2-5; 8 bases are shared with TRBD2. The CDR3 loop spans 14 amino acids. The trim removed 2 bases at V and 13 bases at J, leaving 12 bases unmatched. Germline V lookup: CDR1 MNHEY, CDR2 SVGAGI. CDR3 region: CASSYAPRGLAGYF. Written as DNA, the CDR3 is TGTGCCAGCAGTTACGCCCCTCGTGGACTAGCCGGGTACTTC.

This clonotype was counted many times. V usage is TRBV5-1 and J usage is TRBJ2-7, with 9 nucleotides matching TRBD2. V lost 2 bases to trimming and J lost 3 bases; unmatched junction nucleotides: 9. Looked up from germline, CDR1 is SGHRS and CDR2 is YFSETQ. The CDR3 has 16 amino acids. CDR3 in DNA: TGCGCCAGCAGCTTTGGTCTAGCGGGACCACTCTACGAGCAGTACTTC. This gives the protein CASSFGLAGPLYEQYF.

The chain joins TRBV14 to TRBJ2-7, with D unresolved. Trimming removed 3 bases at V and 2 bases at J, with 11 bases between. This CDR3 spans 14 amino acids. Germline V gene sequence: CDR1 SGHDN, CDR2 FVKESK. Here the CDR3 DNA reads TGTGCCAGCAGCCACTCCTCCAGACCCTACGAGCAGTACTTC. This codes for CASSHSSRPYEQYF. The complete variable domain, with remaining parts taken from reference TRBV14 and TRBJ2-7, reads EAGVTQFPSHSVIEKGQTVTLRCDPISGHDNLYWYRRVMGKEIKFLLHFVKESKQDESGMPNNRFLAERTGGTYSTLKVQPAELEDSGVYFCASSHSSRPYEQYFGPGTRLTVT.

In its sample, this clonotype was seen a few times. V and J are TRBV12-3 or TRBV12-4 and TRBJ1-5; D is uncertain. V dropped 5 bases and J dropped 5 bases, with 7 bases sitting between them. CDR3 length: 12 amino acids. The CDR3 nucleotides read TGTGCCAGCAGTCCTATGGATCAGCCCCAGCATTTT. Translated, it gives CASSPMDQPQHF.

The chain is built from TRBV9 and TRBJ1-2, with TRBD1 as a possible D gene (5 bases). Trimming shortened V by 4 bases and J by 4 bases, and 11 bases separated the two germline ends. CDR3 size: 13 residues. CDR1 and CDR2 (germline): SGDLS, YYNGEE. The CDR3 nucleotides are TGTGCCAGCAGCCAAGCCGGGACCTATGGCTACACCTTC. This codes for CASSQAGTYGYTF.

This clonotype has a handful of counts. The chain couples TRBV12-5 to TRBJ2-5; 7 bases match TRBD1. The CDR3 spans 12 residues. The junction had 3 bases not matched to a gene; V was cut back by 6 bases and J by 5 bases. Germline values: CDR1 LGHNT, CDR2 FRNRAP. The CDR3 here is CASGQDRETQYF. The CDR3 nucleotides are TGTGCTAGTGGACAGGACAGGGAGACCCAGTACTTC.